This T cell receptor (beta chain) was observed in a study of blood T cell repertoires in COVID-19. In the authors' workflow: Nucleated cell counts were estimated from reference gene primer amplification. Clones were sequenced by immunoSEQ multiplex PCR, and TCRdb holds only the in-frame ones, with some missing. The V and J calls and the clone size are those of that table, but D and trimming were determined from the DNA. Counted here are a few hundred thousand clones, more than 75% occurring once; the ten biggest clones make up about 9.4%. Germline V gene lookup returns CDR1 SSHAT and CDR2 FNYEAQ (reference sequence). CDR3 size: 15 residues. In regard to this clone: Relative to the germline gene, one junction end is altered; a read error may explain this.

Seattle patients were enrolled during active infection and followed longitudinally. The chain is built from TRBV7-7 and TRBJ2-1, with D unclear. Sequencing was performed on peripheral blood. This TCR derives from a woman aged 25 to 39 with COVID-19, enrolled during active disease. CDR3 nucleotide sequence: TGTGCTAGCAGCTTGGGCCCGGCCACCTACAATGAGCAGTTCTTC. It yields the protein CASSLGPATYNEQFF.